Presented here are 25 T cell receptor beta chains from one specimen sequenced in a study of T cells in Graves' hyperthyroidism and ophthalmopathy. Researchers took RNA transcripts and amplified the TCR beta CDR3 regions from them. TCR CDR3 regions were first amplified by RT-PCR with HTBI primers. In TCRdb, the multiplex PCR reads were re-called with MiXCR into one record per CDR3 protein. Counted here are more than 300,000 distinct CDR3 sequences, approximately 13% occurring once; the ten biggest clones make up about 9.1%. Input material: blood. The receptors shown here come from a woman younger than 30 with Graves' hyperthyroidism.

This clonotype was observed a few times. This rearrangement joins TRBV5-6 to TRBJ2-1; 11 bases agree with TRBD2. Looked up from germline, CDR1 is SGHDT and CDR2 is YYEEEE. Germline trimming cut 2 bases from V and 7 bases from J; bases unmatched to any gene: 5. This CDR3 is 15 amino acids long. Here the CDR3 DNA reads TGTGCCAGCAGCTTCAGCACTAGCGGGGGAAATGAGCAGTTCTTC. Translated, it gives CASSFSTSGGNEQFF.

Concerning this clonotype itself: Its ends do not fully match the called genes, so a read error is possible. The V call is TRBV5-1, the J call TRBJ2-1; weak D call: TRBD2 (8 bases). Germline values: CDR1 SGHRS, CDR2 YFSETQ. The CDR3 loop spans 15 amino acids. In DNA form, the CDR3 reads TGTGCCAGCAGCGGGGGAGGGGGCCGCTCCAGTGAGCAGTTCTTC. As protein: CASSGGGGRSSEQFF. Using reference TRBV5-1 and TRBJ2-1 for the parts outside the CDR3, the full variable domain is KAGVTQTPRYLIKTRGQQVTLSCSPISGHRSVSWYQQTPGQGLQFLFEYFSETQRNKGNFPGRFSGRQFSNSRSEMNVSTLELGDSALYLCASSGGGGRSSEQFFGPGTRLTVL.

Concerning this clonotype itself: A clone one base away is much larger, so this may be a read error. The gene calls are TRBV5-1 and TRBJ2-3, with D perhaps matching TRBD1 or TRBD2 (5 bases each). Germline assignment: CDR1 SGHRS and CDR2 YFSETQ. This CDR3 has 15 amino acids. CDR3 sequence (DNA): TGCGTCAGCAACCTAAACCCGGGGCCGACAGATACGCAGTATTTT. Amino acid sequence: CVSNLNPGPTDTQYF.

This clonotype was seen many times. V usage is TRBV12-3 or TRBV12-4 and J usage is TRBJ2-2; the D gene is possibly TRBD2 (6 bases). V lost 10 bases and J lost 0, with 21 bases in between. The CDR3 runs 17 residues. Written as DNA, the CDR3 is TGTGCCATTAAGGTTAGCGTAGCGGCTTCGAACACCGGGGAGCTGTTTTTT. Its protein is CAIKVSVAASNTGELFF.

CDR3 region: CASSSSSGGSRRTGELFF. In nucleotides, the CDR3 is TGTGCCAGCAGCTCCTCAAGTGGAGGGTCACGTCGGACCGGGGAGCTGTTTTTT. This sequence joins TRBV5-4 and TRBJ2-2; D might be TRBD2 (6 bases). Between the trimmed V and J ends, which lost 3 bases and 5 bases, there was a span of 23 bases. The CDR3 has 18 amino acids. CDR1 is SGHNT, CDR2 YYREEE, per germline (reference sequence).

In this sample, this clonotype turned up a few times. V gene TRBV20-1 combines with J gene TRBJ1-3, with 8 bases matching TRBD1. Germline lookup yields CDR1 DFQATT and CDR2 SNEGSKA (reference sequence). The CDR3 consists of 14 residues. The J segment lost 6 bases and the V segment lost 4 bases, leaving 8 bases of the junction unmatched. The CDR3 DNA follows: TGCAGTGCTACCACTGCAGGGGGCAAAAACACCATATATTTT. Translation gives CSATTAGGKNTIYF.

In the case of this clonotype: One end of the junction does not line up with germline, which may come from a read error. The V gene is TRBV7-9, the J gene TRBJ1-1; unclear D gene. Germline V gene sequence: CDR1 SEHNR, CDR2 FQNEAQ (reference sequence). The CDR3 sequence is 13 residues long. CDR3 sequence (DNA): TGTGCCAGCAGCTTAGTGCTGAACACTGAAGCTATCTTT. Translated, it gives CASSLVLNTEAIF.

Many counts were recorded for this clonotype. This chain uses TRBV11-2 with TRBJ1-3; D is possibly TRBD1 (5 bases). This CDR3 has 14 amino acids. Germline V gene sequence: CDR1 SGHAT, CDR2 FQNNGV. V gave up 5 bases and J gave up 3 bases, with 11 bases separating them. The CDR3: CASSQVGVGNTIYF. CDR3 nucleotide sequence: TGTGCCAGCAGCCAAGTAGGGGTTGGAAACACCATATATTTT. The whole variable domain, remainder taken from reference TRBV11-2 and TRBJ1-3, is EAGVAQSPRYKIIEKRQSVAFWCNPISGHATLYWYQQILGQGPKLLIQFQNNGVVDDSQLPKDRFSAERLKGVDSTLKIQPAKLEDSAVYLCASSQVGVGNTIYFGEGSWLTVV.

This clonotype was seen at least ten times. The chain uses TRBV9 and TRBJ1-1, with unresolved D. The V end lost 1 base, the J end lost 1 base, and 5 bases lay between the germline ends. There are 13 residues in the CDR3. The germline V gene has CDR1 SGDLS and CDR2 YYNGEE. The CDR3 DNA reads TGTGCCAGCAGCGTAAGGCCGAACACTGAAGCTTTCTTT. Its translation is CASSVRPNTEAFF.

There are many counts of this clonotype. V usage is TRBV7-9 and J usage is TRBJ2-5, with unresolved D. CDR1 and CDR2 from the germline V gene are SEHNR and FQNEAQ (reference sequence). V dropped 5 bases and J dropped 11 bases, with 9 bases sitting between them. The CDR3 runs 10 residues. The CDR3 loop is CASSAGQQYF. The CDR3 DNA follows: TGTGCCAGCAGCGCTGGGCAACAGTACTTC.

This clonotype was seen ten or more times. This chain uses TRBV20-1 with TRBJ2-1, with TRBD2 matching 9 bases. Germline lookup yields CDR1 DFQATT and CDR2 SNEGSKA (reference sequence). V lost 4 bases to trimming and J lost 9 bases; unmatched junction nucleotides: 4. The CDR3 is 12 amino acids. This CDR3 reads CSATGTSSEQFF. The CDR3 DNA reads as TGCAGTGCTACCGGGACTAGCAGTGAGCAGTTCTTC.

The sample holds a few counts of this clonotype. The V call is TRBV4-1, the J call TRBJ1-1; TRBD1 might be the D (5 bases). The germline V gene has CDR1 MGHRA and CDR2 YSYEKL. V was shortened by 1 base and J by 0 bases, with 12 bases between the two germline ends. This CDR3 is built from 16 residues. The CDR3 region is CASSQGRGGMNTEAFF. CDR3 coding DNA: TGCGCCAGCAGCCAAGGCCGCGGGGGGATGAACACTGAAGCTTTCTTT.

This clonotype has only a few counts. The chain has TRBV7-3 and TRBJ2-3; TRBD1 matches at 7 bases. This CDR3 comprises 16 residues. Unmatched junction bases numbered 10, after V lost 5 bases and J lost 2 bases. CDR1 and CDR2 from the germline V gene are SGHTA and FQGTGA. CDR3 sequence reads: CASSLQIDRDTDTQYF. DNA for the CDR3: TGTGCCAGCAGCCTACAAATCGACAGGGACACAGATACGCAGTATTTT.

This chain connects TRBV9 to TRBJ2-1; D unresolved. The germline V gene encodes CDR1 SGDLS and CDR2 YYNGEE. Deletions cut 0 bases from V and 0 bases from J, with 7 bases between. CDR3 length equals 15 residues. CDR3 region: CASSVAGRSYNEQFF. Here the CDR3 DNA reads TGTGCCAGCAGCGTAGCCGGGCGCTCCTACAATGAGCAGTTCTTC.

This clonotype was picked up many times. V gene TRBV2 combines with J gene TRBJ1-2; no clear D gene. The length of the CDR3 is 14 residues. V lost 3 bases and J lost 5, with 13 bases in between. In germline, CDR1 is SNHLY, CDR2 FYNNEI. CDR3 nucleotide sequence: TGTGCCAGCAGTGATGGGCCGGGGTTGTATGGCTACACCTTC. Translation: CASSDGPGLYGYTF.

The rearrangement uses TRBV29-1 and TRBJ2-3; 7 bases fit TRBD2. Germline V gives CDR1 SQVTM, CDR2 ANQGSEA. The junction had 6 bases not matched to a gene; V was cut back by 3 bases and J by 3 bases. This CDR3 contains 14 residues. The CDR3 sequence is CSVELGEGTDTQYF. For the CDR3, the DNA is TGCAGCGTTGAGCTAGGGGAGGGGACAGATACGCAGTATTTT.

This clonotype was found many times. This rearrangement joins TRBV5-5 to TRBJ2-1; D might be TRBD1 (5 bases). V dropped 5 bases and J dropped 6 bases, with 24 bases sitting between them. Germline lookup yields CDR1 SGHKS and CDR2 YYEKEE (reference sequence). The CDR3 has 17 residues. CDR3 DNA sequence: TGTGCCAGCAGGAAGGGGCCCCGACACCCAGAAGGCAATGAGCAGTTCTTC. Its translation: CASRKGPRHPEGNEQFF.

This clonotype was counted a single time. V usage is TRBV18 and J usage is TRBJ1-1; D not resolved. CDR3 length: 14 amino acids. The V gene's germline CDR1 is KGHSH and CDR2 LQKENI. V was cut by 2 bases and J by 5 bases, with 12 bases left in between. The CDR3, as DNA: TGTGCCAGCTCACCATCTGGACGAGAGACTGAAGCTTTCTTT. It is translated as CASSPSGRETEAFF.

This clonotype was observed at least ten times. This chain joins TRBV6-2 or TRBV6-3 and TRBJ2-6; tentatively, D is TRBD2 (6 bases). The CDR3 has 14 residues. The germline V gene has CDR1 MNHEY and CDR2 SVGEGT. Trimming shortened V by 2 bases and J by 5 bases, and 7 bases separated the two germline ends. The CDR3 here is CASSYGGWANVLTF. The CDR3 region has the DNA TGTGCCAGCAGTTACGGGGGGTGGGCCAACGTCCTGACTTTC.

The chain's CDR3 is CASSESRRTYSTDTQYF. The CDR3, as DNA: TGTGCCAGCAGTGAATCGAGAAGGACATACAGCACAGATACGCAGTATTTT. This rearrangement joins TRBV25-1 to TRBJ2-3; D is perhaps TRBD1 (5 bases). The V gene's germline CDR1 is MGHDK and CDR2 SYGVNS. Trimming pared 1 base from V and 0 bases from J, leaving 14 bases between. The CDR3 runs 17 residues.

The V and J genes are TRBV4-3 and TRBJ2-7; D is perhaps TRBD1 or TRBD2 (6 bases each). This CDR3 is built from 14 residues. Germline V gives CDR1 LGHNA, CDR2 YSLEER. With 3 bases removed from V and 2 bases from J, the gap between germline ends came to 11 bases. CDR3 in DNA: TGCGCCAGCAGCCAGTCAAGGGGGGCCTACGAGCAGTACTTC. It yields the protein CASSQSRGAYEQYF.

A note on this clonotype: Germline and junction disagree at one end, which may indicate a read error. The chain uses TRBV12-3 or TRBV12-4 and TRBJ1-3, with a possible D match to TRBD1 (6 bases). The length of the CDR3 is 18 residues. The CDR3 DNA sequence: TGTGCCAGCAGTTCGCCCCCCTGGGGGGCCCCCTCTGGAAACACCACATATTTT. This translates into CASSSPPWGAPSGNTTYF.

Ten or more counts support this clonotype. V and J are TRBV2 and TRBJ2-1, with D maybe TRBD2 (6 bases). Germline CDR1 reads SNHLY; CDR2 reads FYNNEI. V lost 8 bases and J 1 base, leaving 12 bases between the germline ends. This CDR3 has 14 residues. This CDR3 is CASRESGSYNEQFF. The CDR3 DNA follows: TGTGCCAGCCGGGAGTCGGGTTCCTACAATGAGCAGTTCTTC.

This clonotype was counted at least ten times. The rearrangement uses TRBV6-1 and TRBJ2-3; D gene unclear. Trimming shortened V by 2 bases and J by 2 bases, and 11 bases separated the two germline ends. From germline, CDR1 is MNHNS and CDR2 SASEGT. The CDR3 consists of 15 residues. The CDR3 here is CASSEFGVPTDTQYF. Here the CDR3 DNA reads TGTGCCAGCAGTGAATTTGGGGTCCCCACAGATACGCAGTATTTT.

This clonotype was counted ten times or more. The V gene is TRBV5-1, the J gene TRBJ1-4; D call uncertain. V was clipped by 0 bases and J by 0 bases, with 9 bases between them. The CDR3 consists of 16 residues. In germline, CDR1 is SGHRS, CDR2 YFSETQ. CDR3 region: CASSLDLGTTNEKLFF. The CDR3 bases are TGCGCCAGCAGCTTGGATCTGGGAACAACTAATGAAAAACTGTTTTTT.